The following is a T cell receptor beta chain sequence with its context. Using its own MiXCR run on the 5' RACE reads, TCRdb lists one record per CDR3 protein. This repertoire shows some 150,000 distinct CDR3 sequences, roughly a tenth found once; its top ten account for about a third. The data belong to a study of T cells after yellow fever vaccination. V was pared by 5 bases and J by 7 bases, with 16 bases of the junction left unmatched. Germline CDR1 is LGHDT and CDR2 is YNNKEL (reference sequence). This CDR3 is 17 amino acids long. Material: CD8+ T cells sorted from PBMCs, obtained 45 days after the yellow fever booster vaccination. The V and J genes are TRBV3-1 and TRBJ2-1, with TRBD2 matching 8 bases. This TCR was sampled from a man between 18 and 35 years old who received the YFV17D yellow fever vaccine. CDR3 region: CASSAKSGGRLSNEQFF. The CDR3, as DNA: TGTGCCAGCAGCGCGAAGAGCGGGGGCCGCCTGTCGAATGAGCAGTTCTTC.